This T cell receptor beta chain was sequenced in a study of neoadjuvant anti-PD-1 for oral cavity cancer. Study context: Patients without progression got a fourth dose around day 43.

Survey sequencing of tumors mostly used roughly 4.8 ug DNA, two replicates. This table comes from immunoSEQ multiplex PCR, and its TCRdb copy is limited to in-frame clones, with some not included. The sample contains about 25,000 clones, about 25% of which appear only once. Time point in this sample: after neoadjuvant nivolumab, at surgical resection. These newly diagnosed stage II-IVA oral cavity squamous cell carcinoma patients had no prior systemic or radiation treatment. These oral cavity squamous cell carcinomas were HPV-negative and locally advanced. V gave up 6 bases and J gave up 3 bases; unmatched junction bases: 10. The CDR3 length is 16 residues. The germline V gene has CDR1 SQVTM and CDR2 ANQGSEA.

This sample comprised tumor tissue, obtained after nivolumab (anti-PD-1) treatment. This sequence joins TRBV29-1 and TRBJ2-3; 12 positions agree with TRBD2. The TCR originated in a person aged 35-79 years with oral cavity squamous cell carcinoma. The CDR3 is CSVGAGTSGRTDTQYF. The CDR3 DNA reads TGCAGCGTCGGAGCCGGGACTAGCGGGCGGACAGATACGCAGTATTTT.